Listed here are 31 T cell receptor beta chains from one sample, sequenced in a study of T cells after somatic rescue of genetic block. Using immunoSEQ multiplex PCR, the repertoire was profiled, and TCRdb retains in-frame clones only, with some absent. The repertoire has around 70,000 clones, less than 95% of them found once; the top ten carry just under 3%. Sequencing was performed on peripheral blood mononuclear cells (PBMCs). These receptors were taken from a man aged 35-49 years.

CDR3 protein: CASSLSGWGNSYNEQFF. CDR3 in DNA: TGTGCCAGCTCACTTTCGGGGTGGGGGAACTCCTACAATGAGCAGTTCTTC. This chain uses TRBV18 with TRBJ2-1; D possibly matches TRBD1 or TRBD2 (5 bases each). There are 17 residues in the CDR3. V shed 4 bases and J shed 0 bases, with 16 bases lying between them. Germline CDR1 reads KGHSH; CDR2 reads LQKENI.

The V gene is TRBV19, the J gene TRBJ1-2, with 8 bases fitting TRBD1. V shed 4 bases and J 8 bases; nucleotides not matched to a gene: 6. CDR3 length: 13 residues. CDR1 is LNHDA, CDR2 SQIVND, per germline (reference sequence). This CDR3 is CASSRRTGYGYTF. The CDR3, as DNA: TGTGCCAGTAGTAGACGGACAGGGTACGGCTACACCTTC.

This clone was seen only once. This chain joins TRBV18 and TRBJ1-3; D gene ambiguous. Trimming left V 0 bases short and J 4 bases short, with 13 bases between. This CDR3 spans 16 amino acids. Germline V gene data show CDR1 as KGHSH and CDR2 as LQKENI. DNA for the CDR3: TGTGCCAGCTCACCACCTGACCAAACAACGGGAAACACCATATATTTT. This codes for CASSPPDQTTGNTIYF.

The V and J genes are TRBV25-1 and TRBJ2-2; perhaps D is TRBD1 or TRBD2 (5 bases each). Looked up from germline, CDR1 is MGHDK and CDR2 is SYGVNS. This CDR3 region has 14 residues. Between the trimmed V and J ends, which lost 6 bases and 1 base, there was a span of 9 bases. The CDR3 coding sequence is TGTGCCAGCAGCGTGAGGGGGAACACCGGGGAGCTGTTTTTT. Translated, it gives CASSVRGNTGELFF.

The chain uses TRBV5-4 and TRBJ1-2; 8 bases are shared with TRBD1. Germline lookup yields CDR1 SGHNT and CDR2 YYREEE (reference sequence). The CDR3 has 14 amino acids. Losses at the gene ends were 3 bases for V and 4 bases for J; bases not matched to a gene: 5. For the CDR3, the DNA is TGTGCCAGCAGCTCTACAGGGGGTTCCTATGGCTACACCTTC. Amino acids: CASSSTGGSYGYTF.

V gene TRBV6-5 combines with J gene TRBJ1-2, with 9 positions matching TRBD1. V was clipped by 0 bases and J by 7 bases; unmatched bases: 3. The length of the CDR3 is 14 residues. Germline CDR1 MNHEY, CDR2 SVGAGI. CDR3 DNA sequence: TGTGCCAGCAGTTACTCAGGGACAGGGACTGGCTACACCTTC. Translating it yields CASSYSGTGTGYTF.

The rearrangement uses TRBV21-1 and TRBJ2-1; TRBD2 was called by the table and not checked on the DNA. TRBV21-1 is shown as a pseudogene. The CDR3 has 16 amino acids. CDR3 region: CASSSQPGLAFNEQFF. For the CDR3, the DNA is TGTGCCAGCAGCTCCCAACCGGGACTAGCGTTCAATGAGCAGTTCTTC.

The chain is built from TRBV5-4 and TRBJ1-3; D is ambiguous. The germline V gene has CDR1 SGHNT and CDR2 YYREEE (reference sequence). CDR3 size: 14 residues. Deletions cut 4 bases from V and 0 bases from J, with 8 bases between. Here the CDR3 DNA reads TGTGCCAGCAGCGACCGGGGCTCTGGAAACACCATATATTTT. As protein: CASSDRGSGNTIYF. Full variable domain (missing parts from reference TRBV5-4 and TRBJ1-3): ETGVTQSPTHLIKTRGQQVTLRCSSQSGHNTVSWYQQALGQGPQFIFQYYREEENGRGNFPPRFSGLQFPNYSSELNVNALELDDSALYLCASSDRGSGNTIYFGEGSWLTVV.

The chain employs TRBV6-5 and TRBJ2-7; TRBD2 agrees at 12 bases. Germline loops: CDR1 MNHEY, CDR2 SVGAGI. V trimming: 5 bases; J trimming: 7 bases; junction bases outside the gene matches: 9. The CDR3 length is 15 residues. This CDR3 is CASSRQLAGGREQYF. CDR3 sequence (DNA): TGTGCCAGCAGTCGCCAACTAGCGGGAGGACGGGAGCAGTACTTC.

J is TRBJ2-1 and V is TRBV7-3; D not certain. V lost 5 bases, J lost 1 base, and 6 bases lay in between. The length of the CDR3 is 13 residues. CDR1 and CDR2 (germline): SGHTA, FQGTGA. The CDR3 loop is CASSQGSYNEQFF. The CDR3 DNA reads as TGTGCCAGCAGCCAAGGGTCCTACAATGAGCAGTTCTTC. The whole variable domain, remainder taken from reference TRBV7-3 and TRBJ2-1, is GAGVSQTPSNKVTEKGKYVELRCDPISGHTALYWYRQSLGQGPEFLIYFQGTGAADDSGLPNDRFFAVRPEGSVSTLKIQRTERGDSAVYLCASSQGSYNEQFFGPGTRLTVL.

The rearrangement joins TRBV10-3 to TRBJ2-2, with 11 bases fitting TRBD2. V shed 10 bases, J shed 2 bases, and the junction held 3 bases outside the gene matches. Germline V CDR1 and CDR2: ENHRY, SYGVKD. CDR3 size: 14 residues. The CDR3 DNA follows: TGTGCCACGGGGACTAGCGGAAACACCGGGGAGCTGTTTTTT. As protein: CATGTSGNTGELFF.

The CDR3 DNA follows: TGTGCCAGCAGCCCCAGGACAGGCCTCTACGAGCAGTACTTC. It encodes CASSPRTGLYEQYF. The chain is built from TRBV5-4 and TRBJ2-7, with TRBD1 matching 7 bases. CDR3 length: 14 amino acids. Unmatched junction bases numbered 7, after V lost 4 bases and J lost 3 bases. The germline CDR1 and CDR2 sequences are SGHNT and YYREEE (reference sequence).

The chain has TRBV6-5 and TRBJ2-5; possibly TRBD1 for D (6 bases). The CDR3 totals 15 residues. The V gene lost 4 bases and the J gene lost 5 bases, with 17 bases spanning the gap. Looked up from germline, CDR1 is MNHEY and CDR2 is SVGAGI. This chain's CDR3 is CASSWDTRSQETQYF. CDR3 sequence (DNA): TGTGCCAGCAGTTGGGACACGCGCTCGCAGGAGACCCAGTACTTC.

The chain recombines TRBV9 with TRBJ1-6; D not resolved. Germline V gene lookup returns CDR1 SGDLS and CDR2 YYNGEE. V was trimmed by 0 bases and J by 9 bases, leaving 10 bases between them. The CDR3 sequence is 14 residues long. The CDR3: CASSVVAGLSPLHF. CDR3 coding DNA: TGTGCCAGCAGCGTAGTTGCAGGACTTTCACCCCTCCACTTT.

This clone was observed a single time. The genes are TRBV27 and TRBJ2-7; D call uncertain. V was cut by 4 bases and J by 0 bases, with 10 bases left in between. The CDR3 consists of 14 residues. CDR1 MNHEY and CDR2 SMNVEV come from the germline V gene (reference sequence). The DNA for the CDR3 is TGTGCCAGCAGTTGGGGTATTACCTCCTACGAGCAGTACTTC. As protein: CASSWGITSYEQYF.

The rearrangement joins TRBV29-1 to TRBJ1-6; no clear D. The germline V gene has CDR1 SQVTM and CDR2 ANQGSEA. V dropped 3 bases and J dropped 5 bases, with 17 bases sitting between them. The CDR3 spans 16 residues. CDR3 nucleotide sequence: TGCAGCGTTGAGGAGTTAGTACAGTTCAATAATTCACCCCTCCACTTT. The encoded protein is CSVEELVQFNNSPLHF.

V gene TRBV27 combines with J gene TRBJ2-7; 8 bases align to TRBD2. The junction had 2 bases not matched to a gene; V was cut back by 3 bases and J by 4 bases. This CDR3 spans 13 amino acids. From germline, CDR1 is MNHEY and CDR2 SMNVEV (reference sequence). The CDR3 protein is CASSFSSGYEQYF. Written as DNA, the CDR3 is TGTGCCAGCAGTTTTTCTAGCGGGTACGAGCAGTACTTC.

V is TRBV7-5 and J is TRBJ2-7; the table's D gene call, TRBD2, was not cross checked with the DNA. TRBV7-5 represents a pseudogene. This CDR3 region has 16 residues. The CDR3: CARSPSGRIRAYEQYF. The CDR3 DNA sequence: TGTGCCAGAAGCCCGAGCGGGAGAATAAGAGCTTACGAGCAGTACTTC.

This chain connects TRBV5-1 to TRBJ2-1, with 9 nucleotides matching TRBD2. Germline V gives CDR1 SGHRS, CDR2 YFSETQ. The CDR3 runs to 15 residues. V shed 2 bases and J 7 bases; nucleotides not matched to a gene: 7. The CDR3 loop is CASSFLAGSTNEQFF. The CDR3 bases are TGCGCCAGCAGCTTTCTAGCGGGGAGTACGAATGAGCAGTTCTTC.

V usage is TRBV12-2 and J usage is TRBJ1-1. TRBV12-2 is marked as a pseudogene. CDR3 length: 14 amino acids. The CDR3 region is CASRLDRRTHEAFF. The CDR3 nucleotides read TGTGCAAGTCGCTTAGATAGAAGAACGCACGAAGCTTTCTTT.

The CDR3 DNA is TGTGCCAGCAGTTACTCGGGCCTAGCGACCTACAATGAGCAGTTCTTC. Its protein is CASSYSGLATYNEQFF. The chain has TRBV6-5 and TRBJ2-1; possible D gene TRBD2, 6 bases. Trimming pared 0 bases from V and 2 bases from J, leaving 11 bases between. CDR3 length equals 16 residues. CDR1 is MNHEY, CDR2 SVGAGI, per germline.

The V and J genes are TRBV28 and TRBJ2-7; D is tentatively TRBD1 or TRBD2 (6 bases each). Trimming removed 3 bases at V and 4 bases at J, with 16 bases between. The CDR3 consists of 15 residues. The germline V gene has CDR1 MDHEN and CDR2 SYDVKM. The CDR3 protein is CASSFGFGGHYEQYF. CDR3 sequence (DNA): TGTGCCAGCAGTTTTGGGTTTGGGGGGCATTACGAGCAGTACTTC.

This chain joins TRBV9 and TRBJ2-3, with D maybe TRBD2 (5 bases). V was cut by 3 bases and J by 0 bases, with 17 bases left in between. Germline V lookup: CDR1 SGDLS, CDR2 YYNGEE. The CDR3 is 17 residues long. The CDR3: CASSARRSGTSTDTQYF. CDR3 in DNA: TGTGCCAGCAGCGCCAGGCGGAGCGGCACTAGCACAGATACGCAGTATTTT.

The chain combines TRBV11-3 with TRBJ2-3; D is possibly TRBD1 (6 bases). The CDR3 sequence is 14 residues long. The germline V and J ends were trimmed by 5 bases and 2 bases, with 11 bases remaining between them. The germline V gene has CDR1 SGHNT and CDR2 YENEEA. CDR3 sequence: CASSPSGATDTQYF. The CDR3 nucleotides are TGTGCCAGCAGCCCCTCAGGGGCCACAGATACGCAGTATTTT.

CDR3 bases: TGTGCCAGCAGTGGGGCCACCGGGACAGGGGGGTACGAGCAGTACTTC. Translating gives CASSGATGTGGYEQYF. The chain links TRBV25-1 to TRBJ2-7; 11 bases are shared with TRBD1. Unmatched junction bases numbered 9, after V lost 4 bases and J lost 4 bases. Looked up from germline, CDR1 is MGHDK and CDR2 is SYGVNS. CDR3 length: 16 amino acids.

This clone was detected once. V is TRBV5-4 and J is TRBJ2-7; 9 nucleotides agree with TRBD1. This CDR3 spans 16 amino acids. CDR1 is SGHNT and CDR2 is YYREEE in the germline V gene (reference sequence). Trimming removed 0 bases from V and 5 bases from J; junction bases left unmatched: 9. As DNA, the CDR3 is TGTGCCAGCAGCTTGGGCCCCGGGACAGGGAACGACGAGCAGTACTTC. Translation: CASSLGPGTGNDEQYF.

The V and J genes are TRBV4-3 and TRBJ2-1; a possible D gene is TRBD2 (6 bases). This CDR3 is 15 amino acids long. CDR1 and CDR2 from the germline V gene are LGHNA and YSLEER. V dropped 0 bases and J dropped 12 bases, with 18 bases sitting between them. The CDR3 DNA reads as TGCGCCAGCAGCCAAGACGGAAAGGGTGGACTATCGCAGTTCTTC. Translation gives CASSQDGKGGLSQFF.

Remarks on this clone: Other DNA sequences of this sample code for an identical CDR3. This rearrangement joins TRBV18 to TRBJ1-5, with 7 nucleotides matching TRBD1. The CDR3 is made up of 15 amino acids. The V gene end was trimmed by 3 bases and the J gene end by 0 bases; junction bases not matched to a gene: 2. CDR1 and CDR2 from the germline V gene are KGHSH and LQKENI. Written as DNA, the CDR3 is TGTGCCAGCTCACCCGGGACAGCTAGCAATCAGCCCCAGCATTTT. Translated, it gives CASSPGTASNQPQHF. Drawing the rest from reference TRBV18 and TRBJ1-5, the complete variable domain is NAGVMQNPRHLVRRRGQEARLRCSPMKGHSHVYWYRQLPEEGLKFMVYLQKENIIDESGMPKERFSAEFPKEGPSILRIQQVVRGDSAAYFCASSPGTASNQPQHFGDGTRLSIL.

V is TRBV7-9 and J is TRBJ2-3; D ambiguous. The CDR3 covers 12 residues. Trimming cost V 5 bases and J 3 bases, with 6 bases left between them. Germline CDR1 and CDR2: SEHNR and FQNEAQ (reference sequence). CDR3 loop: CASSPQTDTQYF. The CDR3 bases are TGTGCCAGCAGCCCCCAGACAGATACGCAGTATTTT.

The DNA for the CDR3 is TGTGCCAGCAGCAGGGGAACGGGCACAGATACGCAGTATTTT. Translation gives CASSRGTGTDTQYF. This chain joins TRBV6-6 and TRBJ2-3; maybe TRBD1 (6 bases). The ends were cut back, 6 bases at V and 1 base at J, with 11 bases in the middle. CDR1 is MNHNY and CDR2 is SVGAGI in the germline V gene (reference sequence). CDR3 length equals 14 residues.

The chain uses TRBV10-2 and TRBJ1-5; no firm D call. Germline V lookup: CDR1 WSHSY, CDR2 SAAADI. The length of the CDR3 is 15 residues. V lost 2 bases to trimming and J lost 1 base, with 9 bases between them. Written as DNA, the CDR3 is TGCGCCAGCAGTGAGGGTTGGGAGAGCAATCAGCCCCAGCATTTT. Translated, it gives CASSEGWESNQPQHF.